The rows below give T cell receptor beta chains drawn from one sample of a study of Tregs in tolerant kidney transplant recipients. TCRdb's copy holds only in-frame clones and misses some; the assay was immunoSEQ multiplex PCR. In the table there are roughly 14,000 clones, around 49% of which are singletons. These receptors lack a known antigen. The sample here was CD4+ T cells from blood cultured with allogeneic cells, taken before the transplant. These receptors came from a human patient who received a combined kidney and bone marrow transplant. Both conserved end residues are part of each CDR3. The D gene is left open where the match is weak. Size values are once, few and many counts, or a class for expanded clones, and some rows have none.

j_call v_call cdr3_length clone_size d_call cdr3_aa cdr3_nt
TRBJ2-1 TRBV18 18 . TRBD2 CASSPIILAGFSYNEQFF TGTGCCAGCTCACCAATAATACTAGCGGGATTCTCCTACAATGAGCAGTTCTTC
TRBJ1-4 TRBV6-4 14 medium-sized TRBD1 CASDETGGFEKLFF TGTGCCAGCGATGAAACAGGGGGATTTGAAAAACTGTTTTTT
TRBJ1-5 TRBV2 14 . TRBD1 CASGRDRGLQPQHF TGTGCCAGCGGCCGGGACAGGGGACTACAGCCCCAGCATTTT
TRBJ2-3 TRBV30 13 . . CAWSAVGGDTQYF TGTGCCTGGAGTGCGGTAGGGGGAGATACGCAGTATTTT
TRBJ2-1 TRBV7-6 12 . . CASSFVNNEQFF TGTGCCAGCAGCTTTGTCAACAATGAGCAGTTCTTC
TRBJ1-2 TRBV19 16 . TRBD1 CASSRTGMSFRYGYTF TGTGCCAGTAGTCGGACAGGAATGAGCTTTCGCTATGGCTACACCTTC
TRBJ2-7 TRBV11-2 16 . TRBD2 CASSSRGLAGTYEQYF TGTGCCAGCAGCTCCAGGGGACTAGCGGGAACCTACGAGCAGTACTTC
TRBJ1-3 TRBV19 15 . . CASSSNRVSGNTIYF TGTGCCAGTAGTTCCAACAGGGTATCTGGAAACACCATATATTTT
TRBJ2-3 TRBV20-1 11 few . CSAPSTDTQYF TGCAGTGCTCCGAGCACAGATACGCAGTATTTT
TRBJ1-5 TRBV7-9 15 . TRBD1 CASSLSGQGNQPQHF TGTGCCAGCAGCTTGTCGGGACAGGGGAATCAGCCCCAGCATTTT